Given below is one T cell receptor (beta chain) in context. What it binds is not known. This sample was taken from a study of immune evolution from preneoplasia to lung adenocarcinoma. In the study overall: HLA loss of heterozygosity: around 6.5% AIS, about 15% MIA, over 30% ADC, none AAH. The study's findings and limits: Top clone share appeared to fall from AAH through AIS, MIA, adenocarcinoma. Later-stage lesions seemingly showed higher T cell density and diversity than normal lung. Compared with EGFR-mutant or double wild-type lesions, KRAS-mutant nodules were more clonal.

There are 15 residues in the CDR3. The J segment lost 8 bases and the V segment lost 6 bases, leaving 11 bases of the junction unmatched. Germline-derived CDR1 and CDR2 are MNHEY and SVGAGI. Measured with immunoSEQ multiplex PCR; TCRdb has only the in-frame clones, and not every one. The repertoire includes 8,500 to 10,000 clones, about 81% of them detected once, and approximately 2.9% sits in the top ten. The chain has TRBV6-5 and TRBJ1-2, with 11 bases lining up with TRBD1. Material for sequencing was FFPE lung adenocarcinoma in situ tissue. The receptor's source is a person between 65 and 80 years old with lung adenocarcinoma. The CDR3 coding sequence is TGTGCCAGCAGGTCCGGGACAGGGGGAGAAGGAGGCTACACCTTC. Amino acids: CASRSGTGGEGGYTF.